One sample yielded the 15 T cell receptor beta chains listed below, sequenced in a study of shared clonotypes between healthy human individuals. Measured with immunoSEQ multiplex PCR; TCRdb has only the in-frame clones, and not every one. The repertoire holds some 2,400,000 clones, with 90% to 96% as singletons. The sample was naive CD4+ T cells sorted from blood. Noted subset: CD45RA+ positively selected. Every receptor here comes from a man aged 18 to 29 in good health.

Regarding this clone: Other DNA sequences in the same sample also yield this CDR3. The rearrangement uses TRBV7-9 and TRBJ1-2; D gene uncertain. Germline V gives CDR1 SEHNR, CDR2 FQNEAQ (reference sequence). The CDR3 is 12 amino acids. Trimming shortened V by 4 bases and J by 5 bases, and 8 bases separated the two germline ends. The CDR3 region is CASSSDSYGYTF. The CDR3 DNA reads TGTGCCAGCAGCTCTGACTCTTATGGCTACACCTTC.

The chain is built from TRBV4-2 and TRBJ1-1; D gene uncertain. The V gene's germline CDR1 is LGHNA and CDR2 YNFKEQ. The CDR3 totals 13 residues. The V end was cut by 1 base, the J end by 5 bases, with 8 bases between. As DNA, the CDR3 is TGTGCCAGCAGCCAAGCAATAGGAACTGAAGCTTTCTTT. Its translation is CASSQAIGTEAFF.

V gene TRBV18 combines with J gene TRBJ2-1, with 8 positions matching TRBD2. The V and J ends lost 2 bases and 1 base, in that order; junction bases with no gene match: 7. From germline, CDR1 is KGHSH and CDR2 LQKENI. This CDR3 has 17 residues. The CDR3 nucleotides are TGTGCCAGCTCACCAACGGGAGGGGGGATATCCTACAATGAGCAGTTCTTC. Protein sequence: CASSPTGGGISYNEQFF.

The chain is built from TRBV10-3 and TRBJ1-2; D gene ambiguous. This CDR3 region has 11 residues. Trimming pared 0 bases from V and 6 bases from J, leaving 2 bases between. Looked up from germline, CDR1 is ENHRY and CDR2 is SYGVKD. For the CDR3, the DNA is TGTGCCATCAGTGAGTCGGATGGCTACACCTTC. Translating it yields CAISESDGYTF.

This clone was seen a handful of times. The chain employs TRBV5-1 and TRBJ2-3, with 10 bases that match TRBD1. The J segment lost 2 bases and the V segment lost 3 bases, leaving 3 bases of the junction unmatched. Germline assignment: CDR1 SGHRS and CDR2 YFSETQ. CDR3 size: 15 residues. The CDR3 loop is CASSWGQGFTDTQYF. As DNA, the CDR3 is TGCGCCAGCAGCTGGGGACAGGGGTTCACAGATACGCAGTATTTT. The whole variable domain, remainder taken from reference TRBV5-1 and TRBJ2-3, is KAGVTQTPRYLIKTRGQQVTLSCSPISGHRSVSWYQQTPGQGLQFLFEYFSETQRNKGNFPGRFSGRQFSNSRSEMNVSTLELGDSALYLCASSWGQGFTDTQYFGPGTRLTVL.

This clone was observed once. The CDR3 DNA sequence: TGTGCCATCAGTGAAATAACCAAGGGCACTGAAGCTTTCTTT. Translating it yields CAISEITKGTEAFF. The chain carries TRBV10-3 and TRBJ1-1; D is undetermined. Germline values: CDR1 ENHRY, CDR2 SYGVKD. The V end was cut by 3 bases, the J end by 4 bases, with 12 bases between. This CDR3 spans 14 amino acids.

The chain joins TRBV7-8 to TRBJ1-2; 7 bases are shared with TRBD1. J lost 3 bases, V lost 5 bases, and 6 bases had no gene match. The CDR3 runs to 14 residues. Germline V gene lookup returns CDR1 SGHVS and CDR2 FQNEAQ. CDR3 sequence: CASSADRDHYGYTF. In DNA form, the CDR3 reads TGTGCCAGCAGCGCTGACAGGGACCACTATGGCTACACCTTC.

The CDR3: CASSPAGLGNQPQHF. CDR3 coding DNA: TGTGCCAGCAGCCCGGCGGGGCTGGGCAATCAGCCCCAGCATTTT. The chain couples TRBV5-8 to TRBJ1-5; weak D call: TRBD1 (5 bases). The CDR3 consists of 15 residues. V lost 4 bases and J 2 bases, leaving 13 bases between the germline ends. Germline CDR1 SGHTS, CDR2 YDEGEE.

Notes on this clone: In the same sample, other DNA sequences code for this CDR3. J is TRBJ1-5 and V is TRBV2; D remains unclear. The CDR3 has 13 amino acids. CDR1 SNHLY and CDR2 FYNNEI come from the germline V gene. Trimming shortened V by 6 bases and J by 1 base, and 7 bases separated the two germline ends. CDR3 DNA sequence: TGTGCCAGCAGCAGAGACAGCAATCAGCCCCAGCATTTT. Protein product: CASSRDSNQPQHF.

The V gene is TRBV5-3, the J gene TRBJ1-1; 7 bases are shared with TRBD1. TRBV5-3 is classed as an ORF, of uncertain function. This CDR3 is built from 13 residues. Trimming cost V 1 base and J 5 bases; bases outside gene matches: 2. The CDR3: CARSLRGQTEAFF. CDR3 nucleotides: TGTGCCAGAAGCTTGAGGGGGCAAACTGAAGCTTTCTTT.

This chain uses TRBV7-2 with TRBJ2-3; possibly TRBD2 for D (6 bases). Germline lookup yields CDR1 SGHTA and CDR2 FQGNSA. The CDR3 has 15 residues. Trimming took off 2 bases at V and 3 bases at J, with 12 bases between the two ends. The CDR3 region has the DNA TGTGCCAGCAGCTTAACGGGGGAAGGGACAGATACGCAGTATTTT. Translating it yields CASSLTGEGTDTQYF.

V usage is TRBV6-5 and J usage is TRBJ1-2; no definite D call. V dropped 6 bases and J dropped 1 base, with 12 bases sitting between them. The germline CDR1 and CDR2 sequences are MNHEY and SVGAGI. The CDR3 loop spans 14 amino acids. The CDR3 DNA reads as TGTGCCAGCAGCGCCACGGTTGGTAACTATGGCTACACCTTC. Translated, it gives CASSATVGNYGYTF.

The chain recombines TRBV6-5 with TRBJ1-4; 9 bases line up with TRBD1. Germline V gives CDR1 MNHEY, CDR2 SVGAGI. The CDR3 sequence is 11 residues long. Trimming took 6 bases from V and 14 from J; bases not matched to a gene: 4. The CDR3 sequence is CASSAGTGLFF. In DNA form, the CDR3 reads TGTGCCAGCAGCGCCGGGACAGGGCTGTTTTTT.

This clone was recorded once. The rearrangement links TRBV9 to TRBJ2-1, with D hard to call. V gave up 0 bases and J gave up 8 bases, with 3 bases separating them. The CDR3 sequence is 11 residues long. Germline V CDR1 and CDR2: SGDLS, YYNGEE. Here the CDR3 reads CASSVGHEQFF. The CDR3 nucleotides are TGTGCCAGCAGCGTAGGTCATGAGCAGTTCTTC. Looking up the rest from reference TRBV9 and TRBJ2-1 gives the full variable domain: DSGVTQTPKHLITATGQRVTLRCSPRSGDLSVYWYQQSLDQGLQFLIQYYNGEERAKGNILERFSAQQFPDLHSELNLSSLELGDSALYFCASSVGHEQFFGPGTRLTVL.

This clone was counted only a few times. The CDR3 DNA reads as TGTGCCAGCAGTCGGACAGGAGTTAATGAAGGCTACACCTTC. This encodes CASSRTGVNEGYTF. The chain employs TRBV6-5 and TRBJ1-2; 7 bases line up with TRBD1. The CDR3 loop spans 14 amino acids. Germline CDR1 and CDR2: MNHEY and SVGAGI. With 5 bases clipped from V and 8 bases from J, the junction kept 11 bases outside the gene matches.